This TCR beta chain was profiled in a study of cytomegalovirus exposure and HLA in healthy donors. As to this clone: Its matching antigen is unknown.

The CDR3 sequence is 13 residues long. V shed 0 bases, J shed 8 bases, and the junction held 3 bases outside the gene matches. The germline gives CDR1 LGHNA, CDR2 YSLEER. PCR primers comprised 60 Vbeta and 13 Jbeta primers. Measured with immunoSEQ multiplex PCR; TCRdb has only the in-frame clones, and not every one. The sample includes approximately 59,000 clones, 68% of them seen just once. Study observations and caveats: Exclusion applied to some V segments, including TRBV6-2 and TRBV6-3, as they were indistinguishable.

The receptor's source is a man aged 35-49 years in good health and CMV-seropositive. The source material was PBMCs. V gene TRBV4-3 combines with J gene TRBJ1-2, with 7 bases aligning to TRBD1. The CDR3 loop is CASSQERGRGYTF. The CDR3 nucleotides are TGCGCCAGCAGCCAAGAAAGGGGGCGAGGCTACACCTTC.